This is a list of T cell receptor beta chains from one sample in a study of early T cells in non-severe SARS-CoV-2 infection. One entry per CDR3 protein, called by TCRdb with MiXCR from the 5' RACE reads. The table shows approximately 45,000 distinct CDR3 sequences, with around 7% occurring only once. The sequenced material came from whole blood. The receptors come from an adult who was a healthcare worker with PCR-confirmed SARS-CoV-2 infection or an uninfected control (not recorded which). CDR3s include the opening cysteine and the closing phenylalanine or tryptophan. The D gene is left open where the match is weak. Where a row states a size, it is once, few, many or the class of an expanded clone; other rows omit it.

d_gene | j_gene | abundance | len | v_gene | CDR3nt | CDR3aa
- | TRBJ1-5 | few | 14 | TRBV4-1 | TGCGCCAGCAGCCAAGAGAGAAGGAACCAGCCCCAGCATTTT | CASSQERRNQPQHF
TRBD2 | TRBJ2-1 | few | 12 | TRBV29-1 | TGCAGCGGGGTCCTAGCGGGGGACGAGCAGTTCTTC | CSGVLAGDEQFF
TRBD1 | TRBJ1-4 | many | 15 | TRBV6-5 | TGTGCCAGCAGTTACGGACAGGGAGTTAATGAAAAACTGTTTTTT | CASSYGQGVNEKLFF
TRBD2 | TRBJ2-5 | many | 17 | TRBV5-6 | TGTGCCAGCAGCTCTTGGGGACTAGCGGGCGCCCAAGAGACCCAGTACTTC | CASSSWGLAGAQETQYF
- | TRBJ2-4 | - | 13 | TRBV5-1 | TGCGCCAGCAGCCTGCCTGGGGAAGACATTCAGTACTTC | CASSLPGEDIQYF
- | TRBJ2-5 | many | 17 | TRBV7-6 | TGTGCCAGCAGTCCATCCCTTGAAGCAATTGACCAAGAGACCCAGTACTTC | CASSPSLEAIDQETQYF
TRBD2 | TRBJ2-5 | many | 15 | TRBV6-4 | TGTGCCAGCAGTGATGGAGCGGGGGGGCCCGAGACCCAGTACTTC | CASSDGAGGPETQYF
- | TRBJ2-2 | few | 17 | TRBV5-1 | TGCGCCAGCAGCTTGGGCTTCAACATGATGAACACCGGGGAGCTGTTTTTT | CASSLGFNMMNTGELFF
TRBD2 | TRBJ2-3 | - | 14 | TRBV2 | TGTGCCAGCAAACTAGCGGGGTTAACAGATACGCAGTATTTT | CASKLAGLTDTQYF
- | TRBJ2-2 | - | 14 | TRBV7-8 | TGTGCCAGCAGCCGGGGGCCAGACACCGGGGAGCTGTTTTTT | CASSRGPDTGELFF
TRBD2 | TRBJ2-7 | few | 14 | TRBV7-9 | TGTGCCAGCAGCCCACTAGCGGGGACCTACGAGCAGTACTTC | CASSPLAGTYEQYF
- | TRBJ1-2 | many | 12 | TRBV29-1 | TGCAGCTACGACAGGTCTAACTATGGCTACACCTTC | CSYDRSNYGYTF
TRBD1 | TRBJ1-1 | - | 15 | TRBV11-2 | TGTGCCAGCAGCCCCCGGACAGGCAGGAACACTGAAGCTTTCTTT | CASSPRTGRNTEAFF
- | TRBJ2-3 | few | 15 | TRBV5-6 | TGTGCCAGCAGCTTGGACAGGGACAGCACAGATACGCAGTATTTT | CASSLDRDSTDTQYF
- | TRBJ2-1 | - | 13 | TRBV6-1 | TGTGCCAGCAGTGCAAGGGCCAACAATGAGCAGTTCTTC | CASSARANNEQFF
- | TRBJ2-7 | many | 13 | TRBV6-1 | TGTGCCAGCGATGGCGGCAGAGCCTACGAGCAGTACTTC | CASDGGRAYEQYF
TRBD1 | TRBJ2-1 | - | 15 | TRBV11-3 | TGTGCCAGCAGCACAGGGGGGTCCTCCTACAATGAGCAGTTCTTC | CASSTGGSSYNEQFF
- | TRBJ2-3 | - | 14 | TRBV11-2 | TGTGCCAGCAGCTTACCCGTAGCCACAGATACGCAGTATTTT | CASSLPVATDTQYF
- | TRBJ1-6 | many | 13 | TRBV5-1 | TGCGCCAGCAGAAGTTCCTATAATTCACCCCTCCACTTT | CASRSSYNSPLHF
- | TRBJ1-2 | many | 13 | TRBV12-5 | TGTGCTAGTGGTTTGACAGGGATCTATGGCTACACCTTC | CASGLTGIYGYTF
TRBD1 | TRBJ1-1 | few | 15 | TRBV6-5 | TGTGCCAGCAGCCCCAGGGGGGGGCGAGGCACTGAAGCTTTCTTT | CASSPRGGRGTEAFF
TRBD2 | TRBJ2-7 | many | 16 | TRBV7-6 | TGTGCCAGCAGCTCCTGGGGGGGAAGGGGAATGGCCGAGCAGTACTTC | CASSSWGGRGMAEQYF
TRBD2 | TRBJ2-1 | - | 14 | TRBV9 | TGTGCCAGCAGCCCCGGACTAGCGGGTAGTCCGCAGTTCTTC | CASSPGLAGSPQFF
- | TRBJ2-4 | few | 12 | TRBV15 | TGTGCCACCAGTGGGTCCAAAAACATTCAGTACTTC | CATSGSKNIQYF
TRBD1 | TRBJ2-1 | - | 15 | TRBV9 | TGTGCCAGCAGCGTAGTCGCAGGGGGTCGGCATGAGCAGTTCTTC | CASSVVAGGRHEQFF
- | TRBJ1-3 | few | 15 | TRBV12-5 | TGTGCTAGTGGCGGACAGCCGCTGACTGGAAACACCATATATTTT | CASGGQPLTGNTIYF
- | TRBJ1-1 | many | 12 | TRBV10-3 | TGTGCCATCAGTGACCGGGACACTGAAGCTTTCTTT | CAISDRDTEAFF
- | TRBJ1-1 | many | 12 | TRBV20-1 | TGCAGTGTCGCTCAGGGGACCCAGGAAGCTTTCTTT | CSVAQGTQEAFF
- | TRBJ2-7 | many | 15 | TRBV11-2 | TGTGCCAGCAGCCCTTCGGGACCCTCCTCCTACGAGCAGTACTTC | CASSPSGPSSYEQYF
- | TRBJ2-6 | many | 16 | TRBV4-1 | TGCGCCAGCAGCCAAGAAAACAGGGCTGGGGCCAACGTCCTGACTTTC | CASSQENRAGANVLTF
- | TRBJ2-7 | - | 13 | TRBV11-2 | TGTGCCAGCAGCCACGGGACCGCCTACGAGCAGTACTTC | CASSHGTAYEQYF
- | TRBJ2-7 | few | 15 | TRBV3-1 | TGTGCCAGCAGCCTCCACCCGGGGCGCTCCTACGAGCAGTACTTC | CASSLHPGRSYEQYF
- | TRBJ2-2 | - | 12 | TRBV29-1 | TGCAGCGTAATGGGACGCTCCGGGGAGCTGTTTTTT | CSVMGRSGELFF
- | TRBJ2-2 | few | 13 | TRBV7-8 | TGTGCCAGCAGCTTAGGGAGAACCGGGGAGCTGTTTTTT | CASSLGRTGELFF
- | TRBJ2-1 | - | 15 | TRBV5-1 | TGTGCCAGCACTCTAGTATCGACCCCTGGGAATGAGCAGTTCTTC | CASTLVSTPGNEQFF
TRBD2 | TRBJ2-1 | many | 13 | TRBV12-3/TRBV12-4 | TGTGCCAGCAAGCGGGGGCCATCCAATGAGCAGTTCTTC | CASKRGPSNEQFF
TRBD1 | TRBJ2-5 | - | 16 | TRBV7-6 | TGTGCCAGCAGCCCACGGTGGACAGGGGGGATTGAGACCCAGTACTTC | CASSPRWTGGIETQYF
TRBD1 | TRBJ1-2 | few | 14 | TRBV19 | TGTGCCAGTAGACTACAGGGGAACCCCTATGGCTACACCTTC | CASRLQGNPYGYTF
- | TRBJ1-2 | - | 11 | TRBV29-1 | TGCAGCGTTGAATCCGGCAGGGTCTACACCTTC | CSVESGRVYTF
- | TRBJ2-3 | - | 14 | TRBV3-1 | TGTGCCAGCAGCCAAGACTCGGGGCGGAATACGCAGTATTTT | CASSQDSGRNTQYF
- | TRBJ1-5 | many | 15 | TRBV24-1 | TGTGCCACAGGCCCTCCCGAGGGGAAAAATCAGCCCCAGCATTTT | CATGPPEGKNQPQHF
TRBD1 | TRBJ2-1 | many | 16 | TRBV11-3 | TGTGCCAGCAGCACCTCCGGGACAGGGTTGCGCAATGAGCAGTTCTTC | CASSTSGTGLRNEQFF
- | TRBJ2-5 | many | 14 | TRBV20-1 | TGCAGTGCCAGGTACAGGGACATAATGGAGACCCAGTACTTC | CSARYRDIMETQYF
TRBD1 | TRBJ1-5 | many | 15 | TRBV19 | TGTGCCAGTAGTGCCCCGGGACAGAGAAATCAGCCCCAGCATTTT | CASSAPGQRNQPQHF
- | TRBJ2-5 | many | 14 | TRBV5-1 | TGCGCCAGCAAACAGGGGGGGCGACAAGAGACCCAGTACTTC | CASKQGGRQETQYF
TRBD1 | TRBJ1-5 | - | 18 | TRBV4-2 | TGTGCCAGCAGCCAAGTTATACGGACAGGGGTGGGAAAGTGGCCCCAGCATTTT | CASSQVIRTGVGKWPQHF
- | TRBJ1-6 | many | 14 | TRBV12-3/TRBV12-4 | TGTGCCAGCAGTTTGAGAATCTATAATTCACCCCTCCACTTT | CASSLRIYNSPLHF
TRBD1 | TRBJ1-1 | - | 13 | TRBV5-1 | TGCGCCAGCAGCTTAGGACAGGTCACTGAAGCTTTCTTT | CASSLGQVTEAFF
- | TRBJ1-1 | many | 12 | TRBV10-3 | TGTGCCATCAGCGGGACGGGCACTGAAGCTTTCTTT | CAISGTGTEAFF
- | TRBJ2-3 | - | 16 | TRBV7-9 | TGTGCCAGCAGCTCCGGGACGACTACAGAAGCAGATACGCAGTATTTT | CASSSGTTTEADTQYF
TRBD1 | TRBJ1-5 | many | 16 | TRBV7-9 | TGTGCCAGCAGCTCTGACGGGACAGGGGGCGGGCAGCCCCAGCATTTT | CASSSDGTGGGQPQHF
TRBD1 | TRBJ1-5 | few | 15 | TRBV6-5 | TGTGCCAGCAGTTACGGGACAGGGGGAGGACAGCCCCAGCATTTT | CASSYGTGGGQPQHF
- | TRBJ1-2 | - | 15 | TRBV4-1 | TGCGCCAGCAGCCAAGGAACGGACTACCACTATGGCTACACCTTC | CASSQGTDYHYGYTF